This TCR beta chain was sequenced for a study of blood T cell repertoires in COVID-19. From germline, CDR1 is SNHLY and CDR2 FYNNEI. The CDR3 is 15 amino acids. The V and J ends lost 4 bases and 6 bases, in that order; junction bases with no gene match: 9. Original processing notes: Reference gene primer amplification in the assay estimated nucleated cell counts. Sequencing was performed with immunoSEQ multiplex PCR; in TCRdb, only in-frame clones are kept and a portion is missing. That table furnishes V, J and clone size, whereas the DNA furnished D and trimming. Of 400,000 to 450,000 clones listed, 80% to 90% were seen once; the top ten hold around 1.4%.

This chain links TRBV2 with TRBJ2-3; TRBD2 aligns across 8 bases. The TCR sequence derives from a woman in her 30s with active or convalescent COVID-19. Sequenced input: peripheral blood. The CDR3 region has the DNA TGTGCCAGCAGTGGGCTAGCGGGTGCCTTGGATACGCAGTATTTT. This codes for CASSGLAGALDTQYF.